The 8 T cell receptor beta chains below come from one sample, sequenced in a study of blood T cells in healthy people across ages (dated by TCRdb to 2013 to 2016). The library was generated by 5' RACE. Sequencing relied on an Illumina HiSeq 2500. A second PCR of about 7 to 12 cycles was run with a J-beta primer mix and a sample-barcoded 5' primer. TCRdb trimmed public reads at Q25 via fastp, called clones via MiXCR and kept in-frame beta chains. Rows with a matching CDR3 protein are joined into one entry that keeps the most common DNA and genes. The table for this sample lists 500,000 to 700,000 distinct CDR3 sequences; roughly 30% of them were counted only once. The ten biggest clones cover 15% to 18% of the sample. Sequencing was carried out using blood. These TCRs come from a woman of 80 years or more in good health.

This clonotype was detected a few times. This may be a read error, as it is one base from a much larger clone. The chain combines TRBV20-1 with TRBJ2-3; D possibly corresponds to TRBD2 (5 bases). Germline V gene lookup returns CDR1 DFQATT and CDR2 SNEGSKA (reference sequence). The CDR3 is 14 amino acids. In nucleotides, the CDR3 is TGCAGTGCCAGAGACCTGGCGGGCGCAGATACGCAGGATTTT. Translation gives CSARDLAGADTQDF.

Comments on this clonotype: This may arise from a read error, as a much more abundant clone is one base away. The rearrangement uses TRBV5-1 and TRBJ2-7; 10 bases match TRBD2. The DNA matches TRBJ2-5 better at its end, which makes the J call doubtful. The CDR3 runs to 15 residues. Germline CDR1 is SGHRS and CDR2 is YFSETQ. DNA of the CDR3: TGCGCCAGCAGCTTGGTGACTAGCGGGCGGGAGACCCAGTACTTC. Its protein is CASSLVTSGRETQYF.

A word on this clonotype: This sequence may be a read error, since a much larger clone differs from it by one base. The chain combines TRBV25-1 with TRBJ1-2, with TRBD1 matching 7 bases. The CDR3 is 15 residues long. CDR1 MGHDK and CDR2 SYGVNS come from the germline V gene. With V trimmed by 5 bases and J by 7 bases, 13 bases remained unmatched. The CDR3 loop reads CASSLGGGGWAGYTF. Here the CDR3 DNA reads TGTGCCAGCAGTCTCGGAGGGGGCGGCTGGGCTGGCTACACCTTC.

In regard to this clonotype: An end of the junction does not agree with germline; a read error may underlie this. The chain employs TRBV27 and TRBJ2-7, with D possibly TRBD2 on 5 matching bases. The DNA end lines up better with TRBJ2-5; the J call may be wrong. Germline assignment: CDR1 MNHEY and CDR2 SMNVEV (reference sequence). This CDR3 has 15 amino acids. Here the CDR3 DNA reads TGTGTCAGCAGGACTCTTTACGGAAGGGAGGAGACCCAGTACTTC. Amino acid sequence: CVSRTLYGREETQYF.

Only a few counts were recorded for this clonotype. The chain joins TRBV5-6 to TRBJ1-4; 7 nucleotides match TRBD1. CDR3 length: 14 residues. Germline CDR1 is SGHDT and CDR2 is YYEEEE. J gave up 5 bases and V 0 bases, and 1 base lay outside the gene matches. The CDR3 nucleotides read TGTGCCAGCAGCTTGGAACAGGGGAATGAAAAACTGTTTTTT. Translation: CASSLEQGNEKLFF.

Turning to this clonotype: A much larger clone differs from this one at a single base, so this may be a read error. The genes are TRBV6-4 and TRBJ2-3; perhaps TRBD1 as D (6 bases). Germline CDR1 and CDR2: MRHNA and SNTAGT. CDR3 length: 16 amino acids. Trimming removed 3 bases at V and 1 base at J, with 14 bases between. The CDR3 nucleotides read TGTGCCAGCAGTGATTACAGGGCGAGACGCACAGATACGCAGTATTTT. Protein product: CASSDYRARRTDTQYF.

In its sample, this clonotype was seen many times. The gene calls are TRBV9 and TRBJ2-1; 7 bases line up with TRBD2. There are 15 residues in the CDR3. V was clipped by 0 bases and J by 3 bases; unmatched bases: 3. Germline assignment: CDR1 SGDLS and CDR2 YYNGEE. The CDR3 nucleotides are TGTGCCAGCAGCGTAGGTCCTAGCGGCTACAATGAGCAGTTCTTC. Its translation is CASSVGPSGYNEQFF.

This clonotype was counted between two and nine times. This rearrangement joins TRBV19 to TRBJ2-3; TRBD1 matches at 11 bases. This CDR3 region has 14 residues. V lost 3 bases and J lost 6; bases outside the gene matches: 2. The germline V gene has CDR1 LNHDA and CDR2 SQIVND (reference sequence). CDR3 DNA sequence: TGTGCCAGTAGTATCGGGACAGGGGGGGATACGCAGTATTTT. It encodes CASSIGTGGDTQYF.